This T cell receptor (beta chain) was found in a study of shared T cell receptors in the human thymus. V was trimmed by 8 bases and J by 4 bases, leaving 26 bases between them. Germline V gene lookup returns CDR1 SNHLY and CDR2 FYNNEI. The CDR3 has 17 amino acids. Sequenced by immunoSEQ multiplex PCR; TCRdb stores in-frame clones only, minus some. The sample holds 600,000 to 900,000 clones, approximately 85% seen once. This clone has a handful of counts. The data also belong to a second study, concerning human thymus T cells. That paper notes: Resections obtained during corrective heart surgery supplied the thymus tissue.

The sequence came from a girl under two years old with a congenital heart defect. The V call is TRBV2, the J call TRBJ1-2, with D possibly TRBD1 on 6 matching bases. Sequenced input: thymocytes. CDR3 bases: TGTGCCAGCGGATACGCACTCCTATCAGACAGGCCCTATGGCTACACCTTC. Residues: CASGYALLSDRPYGYTF.